Sequencing of this T cell receptor (beta chain) was carried out in a study of OX40 agonist ivuxolimab in advanced cancers. Background on the study: Past anti-PD-1, anti-PD-L1 or anti-CTLA-4 therapy was accepted, and 30% to 50% had received some. Partial responses were seen in three patients, one with hepatocellular carcinoma and two with cutaneous melanoma. Whole-study findings and limits: Researchers report that CD8+ T cells had, on average, more expanded clones than CD4+.

Trimming shortened V by 0 bases and J by 2 bases, and 11 bases separated the two germline ends. The CDR3 loop spans 15 amino acids. Germline CDR1 is LGHNT and CDR2 is FRNRAP. Turning to this clone: Its specificity is unknown.

The sampling schedule covered blood at baseline, cycle 4 day 1, and cycle 7 day 1. Repertoires were generated with immunoSEQ multiplex PCR, while TCRdb's copy carries only in-frame clones and drops some. The data show approximately 76,000 clones, with approximately 85% seen just once and less than 0.8% held by the top ten. This sequence joins TRBV12-5 and TRBJ2-7; tentatively, D is TRBD1 (5 bases). Here the sequenced sample was CD4+ or CD8+ T cells sorted from blood, taken in a trial of the OX40 agonist ivuxolimab. The receptor comes from an adult with an advanced solid tumor such as melanoma, head and neck, liver or kidney cancer. CDR3 loop: CASGLVQVGTYEQYF. CDR3 DNA: TGTGCTAGTGGTTTGGTACAGGTAGGAACCTACGAGCAGTACTTC.